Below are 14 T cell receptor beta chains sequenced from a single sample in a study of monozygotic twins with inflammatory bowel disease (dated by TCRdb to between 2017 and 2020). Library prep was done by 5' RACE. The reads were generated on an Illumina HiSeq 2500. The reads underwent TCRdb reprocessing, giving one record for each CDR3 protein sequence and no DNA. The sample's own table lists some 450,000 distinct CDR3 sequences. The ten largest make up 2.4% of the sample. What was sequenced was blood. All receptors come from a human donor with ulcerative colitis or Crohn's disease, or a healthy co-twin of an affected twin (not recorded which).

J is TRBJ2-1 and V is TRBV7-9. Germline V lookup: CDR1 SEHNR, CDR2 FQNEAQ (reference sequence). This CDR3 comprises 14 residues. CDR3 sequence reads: CASSLSMTSNEQFF.

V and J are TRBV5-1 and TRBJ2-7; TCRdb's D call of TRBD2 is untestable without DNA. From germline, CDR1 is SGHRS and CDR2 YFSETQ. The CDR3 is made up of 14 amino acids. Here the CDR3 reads CASAGTAGSYEQYF.

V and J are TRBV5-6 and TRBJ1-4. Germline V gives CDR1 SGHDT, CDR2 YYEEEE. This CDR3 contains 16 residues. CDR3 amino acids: CASSLLVGTTNEKLFF. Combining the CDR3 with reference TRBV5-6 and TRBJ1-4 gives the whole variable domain DAGVTQSPTHLIKTRGQQVTLRCSPKSGHDTVSWYQQALGQGPQFIFQYYEEEERQRGNFPDRFSGHQFPNYSSELNVNALLLGDSALYLCASSLLVGTTNEKLFFGSGTQLSVL.

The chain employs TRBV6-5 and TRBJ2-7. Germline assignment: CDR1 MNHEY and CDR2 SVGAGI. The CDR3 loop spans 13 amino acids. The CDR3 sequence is CASSYIGSYEQYF.

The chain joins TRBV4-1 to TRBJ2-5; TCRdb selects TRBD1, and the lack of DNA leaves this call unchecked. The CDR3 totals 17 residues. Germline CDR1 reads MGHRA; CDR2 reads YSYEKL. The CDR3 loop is CASSQAPTTGGAETQYF.

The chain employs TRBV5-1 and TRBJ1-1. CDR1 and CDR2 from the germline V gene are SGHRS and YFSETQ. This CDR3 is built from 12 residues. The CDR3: CASSLKNTEAFF.

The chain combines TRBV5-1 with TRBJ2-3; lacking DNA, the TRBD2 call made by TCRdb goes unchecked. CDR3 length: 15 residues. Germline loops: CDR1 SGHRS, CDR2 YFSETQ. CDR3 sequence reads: CASSPTSGRENTQYF.

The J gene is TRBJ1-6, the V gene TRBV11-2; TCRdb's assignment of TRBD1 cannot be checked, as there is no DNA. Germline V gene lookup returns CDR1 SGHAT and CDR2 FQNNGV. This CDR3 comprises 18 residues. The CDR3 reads CASSDSTGISSYNSPLHF.

CDR3 amino acids: CASSPGHSSTDTQYF. The chain couples TRBV11-2 to TRBJ2-3; the D gene TCRdb calls, TRBD1, cannot be checked with no DNA. This CDR3 contains 15 residues. Germline CDR1 SGHAT, CDR2 FQNNGV.

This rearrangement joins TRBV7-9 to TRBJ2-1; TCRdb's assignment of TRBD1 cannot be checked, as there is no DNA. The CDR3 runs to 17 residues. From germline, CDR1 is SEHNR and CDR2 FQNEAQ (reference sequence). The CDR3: CASSLTGGTIGGNEQFF.

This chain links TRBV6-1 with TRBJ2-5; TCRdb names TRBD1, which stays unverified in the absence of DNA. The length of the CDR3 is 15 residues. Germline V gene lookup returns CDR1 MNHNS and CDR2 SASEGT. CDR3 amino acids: CASRSEPPQMGTQYF.

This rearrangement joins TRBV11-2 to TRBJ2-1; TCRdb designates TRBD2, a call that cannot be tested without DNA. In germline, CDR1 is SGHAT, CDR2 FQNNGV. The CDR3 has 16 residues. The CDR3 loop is CASSLESGFVWYEQFF.

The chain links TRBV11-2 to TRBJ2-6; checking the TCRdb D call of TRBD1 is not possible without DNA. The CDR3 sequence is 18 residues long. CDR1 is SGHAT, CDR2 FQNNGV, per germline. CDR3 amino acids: CASSLVRGLISGANVLTF.

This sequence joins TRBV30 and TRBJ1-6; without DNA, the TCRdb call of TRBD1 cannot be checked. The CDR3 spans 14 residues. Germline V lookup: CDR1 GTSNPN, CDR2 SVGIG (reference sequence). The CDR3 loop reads CAWSRRTGGSPLHF.